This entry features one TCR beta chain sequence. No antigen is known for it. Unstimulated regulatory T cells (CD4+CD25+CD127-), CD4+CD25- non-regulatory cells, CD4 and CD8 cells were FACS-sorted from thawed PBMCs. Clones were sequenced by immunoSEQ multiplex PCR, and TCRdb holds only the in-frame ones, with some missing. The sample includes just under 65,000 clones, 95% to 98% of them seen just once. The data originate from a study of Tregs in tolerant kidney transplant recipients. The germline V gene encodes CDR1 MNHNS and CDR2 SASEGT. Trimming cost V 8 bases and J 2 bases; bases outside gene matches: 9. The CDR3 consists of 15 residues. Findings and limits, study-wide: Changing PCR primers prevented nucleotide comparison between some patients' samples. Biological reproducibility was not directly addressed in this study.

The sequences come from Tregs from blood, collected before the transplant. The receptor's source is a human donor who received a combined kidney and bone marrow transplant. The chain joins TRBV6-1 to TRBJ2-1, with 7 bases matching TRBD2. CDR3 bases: TGTGCCAGCCGGGAGGTTTTAGGGACCTACAATGAGCAGTTCTTC. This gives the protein CASREVLGTYNEQFF.